The rows below give T cell receptor beta chains drawn from one sample of a study of cytomegalovirus exposure and HLA in healthy donors. Produced via immunoSEQ multiplex PCR; TCRdb's table is partial and in-frame only. Of 130,000 or so clones in the sample, about 8.6% were seen once. Source material: PBMCs. Receptors originate from a woman between 40 and 55 years old in good health and CMV-seropositive. The CDR3 runs from the conserved cysteine through the conserved F or W.

cdr3_aa v_call
CASSLGTGEREQYF TRBV7-2
CASSLTRGLGETQYF TRBV7-9
CASSLILNEKLFF TRBV7-9
CASSPDRSSYEQYF TRBV5-1
CAISELGQGNEKLFF TRBV10-3
CASRPTGGNEKLFF TRBV6-6
CSVIREGYEQYF TRBV29-1
CASSIQGLGDTEAFF TRBV6-6
CASGQTRAFF TRBV14
CASRLGPNTEAFF TRBV10-1
CAWSADRGLGYTF TRBV30
CASSPGTGGEQYF TRBV18
CATSGGTYEQYF TRBV18
CASSLVLRTAEHNEQFF TRBV5-6
CASSSGLPGNQPQHF TRBV7-8
CSVQGAQETQYF TRBV29-1
CASSITGTVEAFF TRBV19
CASSVALGSSYNEQFF TRBV10-1
CASSPDRASYGYTF TRBV27
CASGKYGQGGSSYNSPLHF TRBV28
CASRGGTEAFF TRBV5-1
CASSPSSRVLNTEAFF TRBV5-1
CASRENRDREAFF TRBV10-2
CASSPGGNGYTF TRBV2
CASRVGAMNTEAFF TRBV9
CASSLDPNTEAFF TRBV7-9
CASSARVAGGRTGELFF TRBV7-8
CASSLGPGDQPQHF TRBV7-6
CASSSRRSSYEQYF TRBV19
CAWIPPLGLAGTEAFF TRBV30
CASSQERPSEFGTQYF TRBV14
CASSLVDGELFF TRBV7-9
CASSSAKSTRGRGEKLFF TRBV27
CASRLWGGRGTEAFF TRBV5-6
CASSLAGTGNEQFF TRBV7-9
CAWSSDREDSPLPF TRBV30
CASSHLHRDRFQPQHF TRBV4-1